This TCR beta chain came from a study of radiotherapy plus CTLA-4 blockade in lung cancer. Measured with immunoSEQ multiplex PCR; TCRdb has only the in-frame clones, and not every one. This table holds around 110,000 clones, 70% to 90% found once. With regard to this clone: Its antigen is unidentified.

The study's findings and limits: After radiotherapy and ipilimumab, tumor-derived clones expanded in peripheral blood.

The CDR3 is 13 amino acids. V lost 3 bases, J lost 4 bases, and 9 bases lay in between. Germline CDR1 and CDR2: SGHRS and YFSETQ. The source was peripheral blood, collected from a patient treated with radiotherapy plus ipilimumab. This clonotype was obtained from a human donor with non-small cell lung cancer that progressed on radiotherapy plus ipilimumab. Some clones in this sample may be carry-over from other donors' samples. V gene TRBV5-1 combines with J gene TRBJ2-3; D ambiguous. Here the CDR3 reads CASSSAQADTQYF. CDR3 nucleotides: TGCGCCAGCAGCTCCGCCCAGGCAGATACGCAGTATTTT.